The 10 T cell receptor beta chains below come from one sample, sequenced in a study of Ad26.COV2.S vaccination and SARS-CoV-2 variants (dated by TCRdb to about 2021). Explained via the paper, the treatment or condition label denotes: roughly 19 received Ad26.COV2.S at low or high dose, single or two shots; about 5 received placebo; per-sample allocation not given. For vaccine and placebo recipients, repertoires were sequenced using samples collected on day 63 after the first injection. Library preparation was by the immunoSEQ multiplex PCR assay. The table comes from immuneACCESS by way of TCRdb, which keeps in-frame sequences with V and J called. Part of the clones is missing from these tables; in studies checked, under half for an unresolved V gene and the rest for unknown reasons. Recorded for this sample are about 460,000 clones; 80% to 90% of them occurred a single time. The ten largest clonotypes hold roughly 1.7% of the sample.

Here the sequenced sample was peripheral blood, taken in a trial of Ad26.COV2.S vaccine versus placebo. Every receptor here comes from a person between 18 and 65 years old who received the Ad26.COV2.S COVID-19 vaccine or a placebo.

The chain uses TRBV6-2 or TRBV6-3 and TRBJ2-3, with D possibly being TRBD1 (5 bases). Between the trimmed V and J ends, which lost 2 bases and 2 bases, there was a span of 20 bases. The length of the CDR3 is 18 residues. From germline, CDR1 is MNHEY and CDR2 SVGEGT. CDR3 amino acids: CASSYGASSSPDTDTQYF. CDR3 DNA: TGTGCCAGCAGTTACGGGGCCTCCAGTTCTCCAGACACAGATACGCAGTATTTT.

The V gene is TRBV25-1, the J gene TRBJ1-2, with D perhaps matching TRBD1 (5 bases). The CDR3 consists of 15 residues. The germline V gene encodes CDR1 MGHDK and CDR2 SYGVNS. The germline V and J ends were trimmed by 5 bases and 0 bases, with 13 bases remaining between them. The CDR3 nucleotides read TGTGCCAGCAGTACACTGGGGGGGTCTAACTATGGCTACACCTTC. Residues: CASSTLGGSNYGYTF.

V usage is TRBV7-9 and J usage is TRBJ1-6; the D is unclear. The CDR3 is 15 residues long. Germline CDR1 SEHNR, CDR2 FQNEAQ (reference sequence). The germline V and J ends were trimmed by 8 bases and 7 bases, with 18 bases remaining between them. CDR3 sequence (DNA): TGTGCCAGCCTTATGTGGCTTGGGCCCAATTCACCCCTCCACTTT. This encodes CASLMWLGPNSPLHF. Based on the CDR3 plus reference TRBV7-9 and TRBJ1-6, the full variable domain is DTGVSQNPRHKITKRGQNVTFRCDPISEHNRLYWYRQTLGQGPEFLTYFQNEAQLEKSRLLSDRFSAERPKGSFSTLEIQRTEQGDSAMYLCASLMWLGPNSPLHFGNGTRLTVT.

This sequence joins TRBV29-1 and TRBJ2-7, with D perhaps TRBD1 (6 bases). CDR1 and CDR2 from the germline V gene are SQVTM and ANQGSEA. V lost 6 bases to trimming and J lost 6 bases, with 12 bases between them. The length of the CDR3 is 11 residues. The chain's CDR3 is CSVSGVGEQYF. CDR3 coding DNA: TGCAGCGTGTCAGGGGTGGGCGAGCAGTACTTC.

CDR3 region: CASSEGVGSYEQYF. DNA of the CDR3: TGTGCCAGCAGTGAAGGAGTGGGTTCCTACGAGCAGTACTTC. This chain connects TRBV2 to TRBJ2-7; D is unclear. The CDR3 runs 14 residues. Trimming left V 1 base short and J 1 base short, with 8 bases between. The germline V gene has CDR1 SNHLY and CDR2 FYNNEI.

The chain recombines TRBV15 with TRBJ2-3; the D call may be TRBD1 or TRBD2 (5 bases each). CDR3 length: 15 residues. V lost 4 bases, J lost 2 bases, and 13 bases lay in between. The germline V gene encodes CDR1 LNHNV and CDR2 YYDKDF (reference sequence). The CDR3 sequence: CATSKPGPHTDTQYF. The CDR3 coding sequence is TGTGCCACCAGCAAGCCGGGACCACACACAGATACGCAGTATTTT. The full variable domain, its missing parts supplied by reference TRBV15 and TRBJ2-3, is DAMVIQNPRYQVTQFGKPVTLSCSQTLNHNVMYWYQQKSSQAPKLLFHYYDKDFNNEADTPDNFQSRRPNTSFCFLDIRSPGLGDTAMYLCATSKPGPHTDTQYFGPGTRLTVL.

V gene TRBV9 combines with J gene TRBJ2-3; tentatively, D is TRBD1 (5 bases). V gave up 2 bases and J gave up 5 bases, with 12 bases separating them. Germline CDR1 reads SGDLS; CDR2 reads YYNGEE. The CDR3 consists of 14 residues. CDR3 coding DNA: TGTGCCAGCAGCGTTCTGGGGCTTGAAGATACGCAGTATTTT. Protein: CASSVLGLEDTQYF.

The CDR3 region is CASSKNREHMIPYEQYF. CDR3 DNA: TGTGCCAGCAGCAAAAACCGGGAACACATGATCCCCTACGAGCAGTACTTC. The V and J genes are TRBV21-1 and TRBJ2-7; the DNA was not compared with TRBD2, the D call given in the table. TRBV21-1 is a pseudogene. This CDR3 has 17 residues.

A word on this clone: The sample carries other DNA sequences with the same CDR3. This rearrangement joins TRBV18 to TRBJ2-2; no clear D. With 1 base removed from V and 1 base from J, the gap between germline ends came to 1 base. CDR3 length: 13 amino acids. Germline CDR1 KGHSH, CDR2 LQKENI. The CDR3 is CASSPQNTGELFF. CDR3 nucleotide sequence: TGTGCCAGCTCACCACAGAACACCGGGGAGCTGTTTTTT.

The V gene is TRBV30, the J gene TRBJ2-7; D is uncertain. Trimming stripped 2 bases from V and 5 bases from J, with 7 bases between. The germline V gene has CDR1 GTSNPN and CDR2 SVGIG (reference sequence). The CDR3 covers 11 residues. The CDR3 DNA reads as TGTGCCTGGAGTCAGGCAAACGAGCAGTACTTC. Protein: CAWSQANEQYF.